Listed here is a single TCR beta chain. This clonotype has just a few counts. It lacks a known antigen. Within one base of it there is no much larger clone, and no base qualities were kept. This specimen comes from a study of identical twins (dated by TCRdb to about 2016). General notes on the study: To test whether fetal clonotypes persist, the study used deep sequencing on TCR alpha and beta repertoires from monozygotic twins, unrelated adults of various ages, and cord blood. To rule out contamination, replicate twin experiments were performed at different times with different library preparation protocols. Overall results and qualifications from the work: A weaker excess of twin sharing was found in beta out-of-frame sequences because the signal-to-noise ratio was lowered by fewer shared sequences. Zero-insertion analyses could be partly confounded by invariant T cells such as MAIT and iNKT, although diverse VJ usage argued against such confounding for most clonotypes. Abundant cord blood beta clonotypes had fewer insertions, young adult naive repertoires showed a similar but weaker trend, and memory repertoires showed no such trend. Because the same donors could not be followed over many years, the conclusions depended on cross-sectional statistical analysis. Out-of-frame TCR alpha sequences shared between twins showed an excess of low generation-probability sequences compared with coincidental sharing between unrelated individuals. Recombination models systematically underestimated out-of-frame TCR alpha sharing in monozygotic twins but agreed with sharing between unrelated individuals.

Libraries were prepared through 5' RACE. Sequenced using an Illumina HiSeq 2000. A universal primer binding site was introduced by template switching, and a unique molecular identifier was present in the final cDNA, enabling accurate counting of TCR cDNA molecules. Specific primers in the conserved constant-segment region were used to synthesize first-strand cDNA for the TCR alpha and beta chains. To control for contamination, each cDNA library was double barcoded with a SMART-Mk sample barcode plus Illumina barcodes. Two successive PCR steps introduced TruSeq adapter sequences along with Illumina sample barcodes. Sequencing of the TCR alpha and beta cDNA libraries was done on the Illumina HiSeq platform using custom primers. From the authors' description of their analysis: MiGEC was used to process raw reads and extract unique molecular identifiers, and MiXCR was used to find CDR3 positions. For each individual, recombination models were inferred using an EM algorithm with the repgenHMM and IGoR tools. The tcR package in R was used for shared clonotype analysis, with sharing normalized by the product of cloneset sizes. Out-of-frame nonproductive sequences were analyzed to study raw recombination free of thymic and clonal selection effects. In TCRdb, the public reads were trimmed at Q25 with fastp and aligned with MiXCR, with productive beta chains retained. Each CDR3 protein gets just one entry, which takes the most common genes and DNA from the rows behind it. The V and J calls reflect TCRdb's pipeline rather than the authors' work. For this sample the table gives under 300,000 distinct CDR3 sequences, of which 6.5% to 9.5% were detected only once. The ten largest make up 3% to 3.5% of the sample.

V is clipped by 2 bases and J by 7 bases, and the sequence between their germline boundaries is 11 bases long. Including cysteine and phenylalanine, the CDR3 has 13 amino acids. Only the CDR3 DNA is retained, 39 bases long and in frame from the first base. CDR1 MRHNA and CDR2 SNTAGT were looked up in the germline V gene. Only healthy Caucasian donors were included. Three pairs of female monozygotic twins, all aged about 18 to 30 years, made up the twin cohort. Positive isolation kits from Invitrogen were used to isolate CD4+ and CD8+ T cell populations. A further study also used this sample, focusing on yellow fever vaccine responses in identical twins. Looking at the second paper: The T cell response to vaccination in identical twins was reported by the authors to appear partly convergent and partly personalized. In identical twins, the study followed T cell clones that responded to the vaccine with precision.

Sequencing input: CD8+ T cells sorted from blood. The sequence came from a woman in her late teens or twenties in good health. The rearrangement joined TRBV6-4 to TRBJ1-1; too little of a D gene remains to name it. Read as DNA, the sequence is TGTGCCAGCAGTGACGTGTTAATGAATGAAGCTTTCTTT. This translates into CASSDVLMNEAFF.